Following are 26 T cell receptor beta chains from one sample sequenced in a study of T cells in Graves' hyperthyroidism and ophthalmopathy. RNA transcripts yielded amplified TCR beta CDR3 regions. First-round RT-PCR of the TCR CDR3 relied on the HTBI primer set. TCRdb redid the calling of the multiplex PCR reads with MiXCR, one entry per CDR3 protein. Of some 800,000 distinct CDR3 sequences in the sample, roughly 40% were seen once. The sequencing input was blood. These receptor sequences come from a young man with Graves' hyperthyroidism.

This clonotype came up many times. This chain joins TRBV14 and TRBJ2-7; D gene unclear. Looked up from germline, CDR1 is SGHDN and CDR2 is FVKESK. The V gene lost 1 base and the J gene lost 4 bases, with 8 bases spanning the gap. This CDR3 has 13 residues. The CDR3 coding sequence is TGTGCCAGCAGCCAAGGCTGGGCTTACGAGCAGTACTTC. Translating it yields CASSQGWAYEQYF. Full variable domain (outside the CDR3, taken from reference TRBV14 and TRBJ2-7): EAGVTQFPSHSVIEKGQTVTLRCDPISGHDNLYWYRRVMGKEIKFLLHFVKESKQDESGMPNNRFLAERTGGTYSTLKVQPAELEDSGVYFCASSQGWAYEQYFGPGTRLTVT.

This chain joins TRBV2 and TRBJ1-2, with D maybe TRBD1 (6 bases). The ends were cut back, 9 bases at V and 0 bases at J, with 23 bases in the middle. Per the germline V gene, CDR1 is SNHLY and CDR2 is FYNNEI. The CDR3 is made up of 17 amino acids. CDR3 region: CASGPLGGNGANYGYTF. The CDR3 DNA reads TGTGCCAGTGGCCCTTTAGGGGGGAACGGCGCTAACTATGGCTACACCTTC.

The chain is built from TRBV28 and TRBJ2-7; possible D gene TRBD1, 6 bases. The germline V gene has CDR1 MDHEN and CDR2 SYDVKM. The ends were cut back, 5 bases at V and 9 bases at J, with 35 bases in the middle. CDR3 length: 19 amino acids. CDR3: CASSPAGRPGTRLRVVQYF. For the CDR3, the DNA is TGTGCCAGCAGTCCCGCAGGGCGCCCGGGGACAAGGCTCCGTGTTGTGCAGTACTTC.

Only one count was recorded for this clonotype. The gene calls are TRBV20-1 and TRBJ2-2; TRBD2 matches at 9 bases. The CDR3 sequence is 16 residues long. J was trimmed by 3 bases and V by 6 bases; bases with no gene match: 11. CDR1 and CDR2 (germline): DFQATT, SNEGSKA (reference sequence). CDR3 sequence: CSAPGGGRADTGELFF. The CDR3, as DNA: TGCAGTGCACCGGGGGGCGGGAGGGCGGACACCGGGGAGCTGTTTTTT.

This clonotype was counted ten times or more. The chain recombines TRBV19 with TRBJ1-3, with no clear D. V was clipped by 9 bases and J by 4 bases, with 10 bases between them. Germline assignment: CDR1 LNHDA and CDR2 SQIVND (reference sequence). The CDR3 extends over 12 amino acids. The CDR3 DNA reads TGTGCCAGCAGCATACCAGGAAACACCATATATTTT. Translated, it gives CASSIPGNTIYF.

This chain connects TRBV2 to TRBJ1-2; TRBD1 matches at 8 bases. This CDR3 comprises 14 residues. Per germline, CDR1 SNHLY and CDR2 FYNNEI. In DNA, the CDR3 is TGTGCTAGAGCAGCCCGGGACAGGCCCTATGGCTACACCTTC. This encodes CARAARDRPYGYTF.

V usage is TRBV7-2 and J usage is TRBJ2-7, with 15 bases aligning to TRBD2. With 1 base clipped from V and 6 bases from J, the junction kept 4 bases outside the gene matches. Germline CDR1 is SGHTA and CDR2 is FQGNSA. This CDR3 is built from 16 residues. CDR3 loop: CASSLGGLAGGPEQYF. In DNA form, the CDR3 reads TGTGCCAGCAGCTTAGGGGGACTAGCGGGAGGCCCCGAGCAGTACTTC.

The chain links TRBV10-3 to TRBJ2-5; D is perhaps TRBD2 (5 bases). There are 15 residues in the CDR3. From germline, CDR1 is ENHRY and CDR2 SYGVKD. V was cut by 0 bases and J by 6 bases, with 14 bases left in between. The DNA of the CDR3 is TGTGCCATCAGTGAGTCGATCTTTTCCGGGAAGACCCAGTACTTC. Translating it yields CAISESIFSGKTQYF.

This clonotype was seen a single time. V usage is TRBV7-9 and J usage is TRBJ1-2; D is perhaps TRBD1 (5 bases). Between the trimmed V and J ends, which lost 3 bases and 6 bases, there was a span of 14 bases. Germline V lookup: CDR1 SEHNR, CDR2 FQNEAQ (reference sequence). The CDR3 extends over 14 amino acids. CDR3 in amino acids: CASSLTQGENGYTF. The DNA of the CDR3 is TGTGCCAGCAGCTTGACTCAGGGAGAAAATGGCTACACCTTC.

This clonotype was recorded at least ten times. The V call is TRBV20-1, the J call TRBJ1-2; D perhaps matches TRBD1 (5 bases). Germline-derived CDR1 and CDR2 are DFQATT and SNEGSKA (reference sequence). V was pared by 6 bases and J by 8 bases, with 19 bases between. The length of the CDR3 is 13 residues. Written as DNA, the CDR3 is TGCAGTGCCGCCATACAGGAGGAGGAAGGCTACACCTTC. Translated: CSAAIQEEEGYTF.

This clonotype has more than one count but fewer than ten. CDR3 coding DNA: TGTGCCAGCACTCAACCGGGAGCGAACACCGGGGAGCTGTTTTTT. Its protein is CASTQPGANTGELFF. The genes are TRBV12-3 or TRBV12-4 and TRBJ2-2, with D possibly being TRBD2 (6 bases). The V end lost 7 bases, the J end lost 0 bases, and 12 bases lay between the germline ends. CDR3 size: 15 residues.

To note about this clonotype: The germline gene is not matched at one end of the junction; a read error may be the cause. The CDR3 region is CASSYGLSGNTIYF. CDR3 bases: TGTGCCAGCAGTTACGGACTCTCTGGAAACACCATATATTTT. The chain joins TRBV10-3 to TRBJ1-3, with D uncertain. The CDR3 has 14 amino acids. CDR1 is ENHRY and CDR2 is SYGVKD in the germline V gene.

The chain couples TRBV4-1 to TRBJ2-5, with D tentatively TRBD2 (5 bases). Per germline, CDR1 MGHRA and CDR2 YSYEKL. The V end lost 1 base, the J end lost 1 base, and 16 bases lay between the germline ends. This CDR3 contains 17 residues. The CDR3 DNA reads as TGCGCCAGCAGCCAAGCCCTGTGGGCTAGCACCCAAGAGACCCAGTACTTC. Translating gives CASSQALWASTQETQYF.

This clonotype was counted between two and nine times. CDR3 loop: CASRKPGQGSYEQYF. The CDR3 region has the DNA TGTGCCAGCAGAAAACCAGGACAGGGTTCCTACGAGCAGTACTTC. The V call is TRBV12-3 or TRBV12-4, the J call TRBJ2-7; 8 bases line up with TRBD1. Trimming removed 6 bases from V and 1 base from J; junction bases left unmatched: 8. The CDR3 loop spans 15 amino acids.

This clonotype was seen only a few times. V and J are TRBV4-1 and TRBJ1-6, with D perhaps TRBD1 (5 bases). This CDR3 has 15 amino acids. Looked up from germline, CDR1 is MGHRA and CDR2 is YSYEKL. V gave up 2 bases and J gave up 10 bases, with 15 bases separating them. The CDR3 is CASSQLQGEGSPLHF. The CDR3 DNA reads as TGCGCCAGCAGCCAACTGCAGGGAGAAGGGTCACCCCTCCACTTT.

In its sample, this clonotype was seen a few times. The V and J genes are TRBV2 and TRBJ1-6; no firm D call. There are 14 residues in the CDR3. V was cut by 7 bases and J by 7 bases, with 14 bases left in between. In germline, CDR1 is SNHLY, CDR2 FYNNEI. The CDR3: CASTSPGSNSPLHF. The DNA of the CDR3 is TGTGCCAGCACAAGCCCGGGATCCAATTCACCCCTCCACTTT.

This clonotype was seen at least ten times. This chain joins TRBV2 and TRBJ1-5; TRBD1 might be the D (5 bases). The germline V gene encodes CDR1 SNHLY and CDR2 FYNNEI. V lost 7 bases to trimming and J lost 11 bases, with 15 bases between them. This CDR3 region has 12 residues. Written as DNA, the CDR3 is TGTGCCAGCACAGAGGGGCCAGGAACCCAGCATTTT. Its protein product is CASTEGPGTQHF.

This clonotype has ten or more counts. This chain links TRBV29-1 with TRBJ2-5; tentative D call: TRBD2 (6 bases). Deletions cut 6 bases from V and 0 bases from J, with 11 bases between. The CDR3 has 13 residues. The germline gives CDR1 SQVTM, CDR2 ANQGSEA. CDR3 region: CSVTTRNQETQYF. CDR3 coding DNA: TGCAGCGTCACGACTAGGAACCAAGAGACCCAGTACTTC.

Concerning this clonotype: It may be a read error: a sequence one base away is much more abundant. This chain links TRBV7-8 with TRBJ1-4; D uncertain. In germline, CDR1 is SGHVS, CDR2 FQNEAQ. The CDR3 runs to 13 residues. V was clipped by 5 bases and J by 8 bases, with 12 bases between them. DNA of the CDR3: TGTGCCAGCAGCCCCGGAGATCTAGAAAAACTGTTTTTT. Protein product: CASSPGDLEKLFF.

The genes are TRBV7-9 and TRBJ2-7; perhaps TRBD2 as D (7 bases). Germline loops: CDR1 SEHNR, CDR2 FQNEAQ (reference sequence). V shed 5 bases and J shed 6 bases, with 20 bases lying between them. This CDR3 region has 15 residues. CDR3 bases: TGTGCCAGCAGCCAAGAAGGGGGGGTTGGAGGCGAGCAGTACTTC. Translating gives CASSQEGGVGGEQYF.

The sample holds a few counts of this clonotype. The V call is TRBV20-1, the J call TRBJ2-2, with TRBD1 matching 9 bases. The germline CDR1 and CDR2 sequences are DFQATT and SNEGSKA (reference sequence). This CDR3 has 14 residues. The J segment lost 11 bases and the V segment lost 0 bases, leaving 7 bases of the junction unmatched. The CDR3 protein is CSAREDRGSDELFF. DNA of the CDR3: TGCAGTGCTAGAGAGGACAGGGGCTCTGATGAGCTGTTTTTT.

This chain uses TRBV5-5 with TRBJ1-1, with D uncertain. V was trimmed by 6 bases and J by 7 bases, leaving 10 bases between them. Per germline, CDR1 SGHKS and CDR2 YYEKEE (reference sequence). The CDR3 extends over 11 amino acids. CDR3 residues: CASTSSIEAFF. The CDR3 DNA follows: TGTGCCAGCACCTCATCAATTGAAGCTTTCTTT.

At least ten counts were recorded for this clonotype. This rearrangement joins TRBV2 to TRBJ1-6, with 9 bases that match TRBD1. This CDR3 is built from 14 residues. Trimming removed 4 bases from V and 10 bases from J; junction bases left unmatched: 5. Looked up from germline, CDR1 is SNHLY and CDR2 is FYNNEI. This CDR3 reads CASSGGQGGSPLHF. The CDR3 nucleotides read TGTGCCAGCAGTGGGGGACAGGGAGGCTCACCCCTCCACTTT. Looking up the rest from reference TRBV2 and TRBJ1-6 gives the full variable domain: EPEVTQTPSHQVTQMGQEVILRCVPISNHLYFYWYRQILGQKVEFLVSFYNNEISEKSEIFDDQFSVERPDGSNFTLKIRSTKLEDSAMYFCASSGGQGGSPLHFGNGTRLTVT.

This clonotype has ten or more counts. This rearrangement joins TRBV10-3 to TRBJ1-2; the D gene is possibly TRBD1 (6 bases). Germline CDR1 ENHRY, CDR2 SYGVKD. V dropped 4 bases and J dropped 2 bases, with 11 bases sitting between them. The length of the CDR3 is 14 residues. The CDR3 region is CAISAEGVNYGYTF. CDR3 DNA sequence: TGTGCCATCAGTGCAGAGGGGGTCAACTATGGCTACACCTTC.

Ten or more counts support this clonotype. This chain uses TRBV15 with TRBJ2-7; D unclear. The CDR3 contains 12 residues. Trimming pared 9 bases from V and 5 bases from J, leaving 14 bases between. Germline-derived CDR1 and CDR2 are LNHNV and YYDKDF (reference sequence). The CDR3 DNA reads TGTGCCACAGGGCCCAGGTTGAACGAGCAGTACTTC. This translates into CATGPRLNEQYF.

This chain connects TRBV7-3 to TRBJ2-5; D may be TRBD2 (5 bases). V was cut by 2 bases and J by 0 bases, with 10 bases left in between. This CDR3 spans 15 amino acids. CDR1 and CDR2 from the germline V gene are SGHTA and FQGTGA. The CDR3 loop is CASSLSPGYQETQYF. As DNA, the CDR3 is TGTGCCAGCAGCTTATCCCCGGGGTACCAAGAGACCCAGTACTTC.